Below, one TCR beta chain is given with its context. The antigen remains unidentified. The junction and the germline gene differ at one end; a read error may be behind it. CDR1 SGHDN and CDR2 FVKESK come from the germline V gene. The CDR3 is 13 amino acids. Some clones are missing from TCRdb's copy, which holds only in-frame ones; the method was immunoSEQ multiplex PCR. The sample includes about 15,000 clones, around 90% seen only once; the top ten take roughly 1.2%. This record belongs to a study of T cells in localized non-small cell lung cancer. Overall study findings and caveats: The highest T cell clonality was in uninvolved adjacent lung, above tumor. Longer overall survival was seen with higher T cell density measured in blood. There were a median roughly 54 of the top 100 tumor clones appearing in adjacent lung.

The chain links TRBV14 to TRBJ1-6; D unresolved. The starting material was peripheral blood mononuclear cells, obtained before any cancer treatment. This clonotype originated in a woman aged 40 to 75 with stage III lung adenocarcinoma. CDR3 sequence reads: CASGQNLDSPLHF. The CDR3 DNA sequence: TGTGCCAGCGGCCAGAACCTGGATTCACCCCTCCACTTT.